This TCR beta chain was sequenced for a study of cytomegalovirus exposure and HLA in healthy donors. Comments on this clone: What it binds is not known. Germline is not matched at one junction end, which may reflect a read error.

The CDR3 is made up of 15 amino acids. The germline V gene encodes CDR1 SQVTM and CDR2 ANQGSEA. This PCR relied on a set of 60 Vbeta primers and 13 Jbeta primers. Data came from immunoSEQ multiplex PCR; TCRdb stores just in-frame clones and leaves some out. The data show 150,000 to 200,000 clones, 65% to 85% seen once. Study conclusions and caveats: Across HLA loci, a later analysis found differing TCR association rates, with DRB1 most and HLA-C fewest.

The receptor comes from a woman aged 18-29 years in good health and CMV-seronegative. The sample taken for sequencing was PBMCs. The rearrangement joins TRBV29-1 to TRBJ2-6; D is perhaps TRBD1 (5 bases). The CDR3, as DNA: TGCAGCGTTGGACTTGGTCAGTCTGGGGCCAACGGCCTGACTTTC. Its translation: CSVGLGQSGANGLTF. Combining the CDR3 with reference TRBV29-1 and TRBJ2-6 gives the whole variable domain SAVISQKPSRDICQRGTSLTIQCQVDSQVTMMFWYRQQPGQSLTLIATANQGSEATYESGFVIDKFPISRPNLTFSTLTVSNMSPEDSSIYLCSVGLGQSGANGLTFGAGSRLTVL.